This T cell receptor beta chain was sequenced during a study of blood T cells in healthy people across ages. Germline V lookup: CDR1 SGHRS, CDR2 YFSETQ. The CDR3 is made up of 14 amino acids. V lost 3 bases to trimming and J lost 8 bases, with 14 bases between them. The use of a sample-barcoded 5' primer and a J-beta primer mix characterized a second PCR of about 7 to 12 cycles. Via MiXCR, TCRdb re-called the 5' RACE reads, giving one row per CDR3 protein. Here the sample spans 1.5 million to 2 million distinct CDR3 sequences, approximately 30% being singletons. Sequences were obtained from blood. The V gene is TRBV5-1, the J gene TRBJ1-4, with TRBD1 as a possible D gene (5 bases). The sequence was obtained from a woman between 25 and 40 years old in good health. CDR3 sequence (DNA): TGCGCCAGCAGCTCGGGACTGCGCCAGGAAAAACTGTTTTTT. It is translated as CASSSGLRQEKLFF.